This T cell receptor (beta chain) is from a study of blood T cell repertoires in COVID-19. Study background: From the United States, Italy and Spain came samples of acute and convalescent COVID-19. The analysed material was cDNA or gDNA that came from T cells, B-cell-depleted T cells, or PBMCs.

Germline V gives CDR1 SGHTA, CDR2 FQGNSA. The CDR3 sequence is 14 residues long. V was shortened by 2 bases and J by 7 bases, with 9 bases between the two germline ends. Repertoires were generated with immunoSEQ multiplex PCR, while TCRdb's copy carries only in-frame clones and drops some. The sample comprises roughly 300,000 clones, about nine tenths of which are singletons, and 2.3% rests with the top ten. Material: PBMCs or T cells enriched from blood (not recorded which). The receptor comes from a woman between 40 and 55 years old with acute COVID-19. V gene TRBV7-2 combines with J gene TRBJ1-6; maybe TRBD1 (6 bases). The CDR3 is CASSLLQGNSPLHF. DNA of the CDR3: TGTGCCAGCAGCTTATTACAGGGCAATTCACCCCTCCACTTT.